The 17 T cell receptor beta chains in this list originate from one sample, sequenced in a study of response to subunit inactivated influenza vaccine. TCRdb itself ran the RT-PCR reads through MiXCR, one entry per CDR3 protein. The profile shows approximately 700,000 distinct CDR3 sequences, about 15% of them singletons. Here the sequenced sample was PBMCs from blood, taken roughly 12 days after vaccination. The receptors here all came from a man aged 50-60 years who received an inactivated influenza vaccine.

This clonotype was found a few times. The rearrangement links TRBV5-1 to TRBJ2-7, with D unresolved. Germline CDR1 is SGHRS and CDR2 is YFSETQ. V was pared by 1 base and J by 2 bases, with 10 bases between. This CDR3 contains 14 residues. The CDR3 is CASSLKGRPYEQYF. Here the CDR3 DNA reads TGCGCCAGCAGCTTGAAAGGCAGACCCTACGAGCAGTACTTC.

This clonotype was seen more than once but under ten times. V gene TRBV20-1 combines with J gene TRBJ2-3; 7 nucleotides line up with TRBD2. The V gene end was trimmed by 1 base and the J gene end by 7 bases; junction bases not matched to a gene: 5. Germline V gene data show CDR1 as DFQATT and CDR2 as SNEGSKA (reference sequence). The CDR3 is made up of 13 amino acids. The DNA of the CDR3 is TGCAGTGCTAGAGCGGCGGGAGCGTATACGCAGTATTTT. It encodes CSARAAGAYTQYF.

There are a few counts of this clonotype. The chain carries TRBV7-2 and TRBJ2-7; no clear D. This CDR3 region has 15 residues. Trimming stripped 5 bases from V and 0 bases from J, with 14 bases between. Germline V CDR1 and CDR2: SGHTA, FQGNSA. The CDR3 here is CASSRNIASSYEQYF. The CDR3 DNA reads TGTGCCAGCAGCCGAAACATAGCAAGCTCCTACGAGCAGTACTTC.

CDR3 coding DNA: TGTGCCAGCAGCCCCTCGGGGGGCGCTGGATATGGCTACACCTTC. It codes for CASSPSGGAGYGYTF. The chain joins TRBV9 to TRBJ1-2, with a possible D match to TRBD1 (6 bases). The CDR3 extends over 15 amino acids. The germline V gene encodes CDR1 SGDLS and CDR2 YYNGEE. V lost 4 bases and J lost 5, with 18 bases in between.

The chain is built from TRBV12-3 or TRBV12-4 and TRBJ2-1, with TRBD2 matching 12 bases. The CDR3 is 16 residues long. The V gene end was trimmed by 5 bases and the J gene end by 5 bases; junction bases not matched to a gene: 7. This chain's CDR3 is CASSSRLAGDHNEQFF. The CDR3, as DNA: TGTGCCAGCAGTAGCCGACTAGCGGGAGACCACAATGAGCAGTTCTTC.

The chain has TRBV11-2 and TRBJ2-1, with 14 bases identical to TRBD2. There are 18 residues in the CDR3. V shed 5 bases and J 9 bases; nucleotides not matched to a gene: 15. Germline V gene lookup returns CDR1 SGHAT and CDR2 FQNNGV. The CDR3 bases are TGTGCCAGCAGCAGAGGGACTAGCGGGAGAGTGAAGAGTGGTGAGCAGTTCTTC. Amino acid sequence: CASSRGTSGRVKSGEQFF.

This clonotype was seen many times. V is TRBV4-2 and J is TRBJ2-3, with 7 bases matching TRBD2. Germline V gene data show CDR1 as LGHNA and CDR2 as YNFKEQ. This CDR3 is 15 amino acids long. The junction had 4 bases not matched to a gene; V was cut back by 0 bases and J by 4 bases. The DNA of the CDR3 is TGTGCCAGCAGCCAAGAAGGGAGGGAGGCAGATACGCAGTATTTT. This encodes CASSQEGREADTQYF.

The V and J genes are TRBV11-1 and TRBJ2-7, with 11 bases fitting TRBD1. Looked up from germline, CDR1 is SGHAT and CDR2 is FQDESV (reference sequence). This CDR3 is 18 amino acids long. V trimming: 2 bases; J trimming: 5 bases; junction bases outside the gene matches: 14. In DNA form, the CDR3 reads TGTGCCAGCAGCTTATGGTCGCGGACAGGGGGCGCAGGGAACGAGCAGTACTTC. This sequence encodes CASSLWSRTGGAGNEQYF.

This clonotype was detected only a few times. This chain connects TRBV6-5 to TRBJ2-3; 10 bases are shared with TRBD2. The germline V gene encodes CDR1 MNHEY and CDR2 SVGAGI. The CDR3 has 15 amino acids. The V segment lost 4 bases and the J segment 2 bases; nucleotides outside the gene matches: 3. In DNA, the CDR3 is TGTGCCAGCAGTTTCGGGACTAGCGCCACAGATACGCAGTATTTT. Its translation: CASSFGTSATDTQYF.

This clonotype has a handful of counts. V usage is TRBV20-1 and J usage is TRBJ2-5, with a tentative D call TRBD2 (5 bases). Germline V lookup: CDR1 DFQATT, CDR2 SNEGSKA (reference sequence). This CDR3 comprises 16 residues. V lost 2 bases and J lost 4, with 20 bases in between. The CDR3 region has the DNA TGCAGTGCTAGACCCCCCGTAGGAGGCCCTCGAGAGACCCAGTACTTC. Protein sequence: CSARPPVGGPRETQYF.

In its sample, this clonotype was seen a few times. CDR3 coding DNA: TGTGCCATCAGTGGGGAAGCGGGGAGCTCCTACAATGAGCAGTTCTTC. This encodes CAISGEAGSSYNEQFF. The chain is built from TRBV10-3 and TRBJ2-1, with 7 nucleotides matching TRBD2. There are 16 residues in the CDR3. V was clipped by 4 bases and J by 0 bases; unmatched bases: 6. The V gene's germline CDR1 is ENHRY and CDR2 SYGVKD.

The chain employs TRBV20-1 and TRBJ2-3, with 10 positions matching TRBD2. The CDR3 has 16 residues. The germline V gene encodes CDR1 DFQATT and CDR2 SNEGSKA (reference sequence). The junction had 8 bases not matched to a gene; V was cut back by 0 bases and J by 5 bases. The chain's CDR3 is CSARDLRAGGLDTQYF. The CDR3 coding sequence is TGCAGTGCTAGAGATCTCCGAGCGGGAGGGTTAGATACGCAGTATTTT.

The chain carries TRBV6-5 and TRBJ2-7; weak D call: TRBD1 (5 bases). The V and J ends lost 2 bases and 0 bases respectively, with 11 bases between them. Germline values: CDR1 MNHEY, CDR2 SVGAGI. The CDR3 has 15 amino acids. CDR3 region: CASSYLGANSYEQYF. The DNA of the CDR3 is TGTGCCAGCAGTTACCTAGGGGCGAACTCCTACGAGCAGTACTTC.

This clonotype turned up a few times. This chain links TRBV14 with TRBJ2-7; TRBD2 agrees at 7 bases. The CDR3 runs 13 residues. V lost 0 bases, J lost 7 bases, and 3 bases stayed unmatched. Germline V gene lookup returns CDR1 SGHDN and CDR2 FVKESK. CDR3 DNA: TGTGCCAGCAGCCAAGAATTGGGAGGGGAGCAGTACTTC. It codes for CASSQELGGEQYF.

In its sample, this clonotype was seen a few times. The genes are TRBV6-1 and TRBJ2-6; TRBD2 aligns across 7 bases. This CDR3 has 17 residues. V lost 7 bases and J lost 2; bases outside the gene matches: 11. Germline-derived CDR1 and CDR2 are MNHNS and SASEGT. The CDR3 loop is CASTAGLTSAGANVLTF. CDR3 nucleotides: TGTGCCAGCACCGCCGGGCTTACTAGCGCTGGGGCCAACGTCCTGACTTTC.

The chain uses TRBV6-1 and TRBJ2-3; possible D gene TRBD2, 5 bases. The CDR3 runs 14 residues. The germline CDR1 and CDR2 sequences are MNHNS and SASEGT. V was clipped by 0 bases and J by 3 bases, with 7 bases between them. CDR3 nucleotides: TGTGCCAGCAGTGAAGCCCCGGGGACAGATACGCAGTATTTT. Amino acid sequence: CASSEAPGTDTQYF.

This clonotype occurred once. The chain employs TRBV18 and TRBJ2-2; D gene ambiguous. V was trimmed by 2 bases and J by 6 bases, leaving 13 bases between them. Germline assignment: CDR1 KGHSH and CDR2 LQKENI. The CDR3 has 15 amino acids. In DNA, the CDR3 is TGTGCCAGCTCACCAGACCTTGGGATATCCGGGGAGCTGTTTTTT. Amino acid sequence: CASSPDLGISGELFF.